This TCR beta chain stems from a study of shared clonotypes between healthy human individuals. For the study at large: Donors consisted of a couple of women and three men between 18 and 49.

CDR3 length: 16 residues. The germline V gene encodes CDR1 MRHNA and CDR2 SNTAGT. The V segment lost 8 bases and the J segment 4 bases; nucleotides outside the gene matches: 10. The run depth of the assay was deep. DNA from unsorted PBMC was sequenced on ten immunoSEQ deep assay plates. Generated by immunoSEQ multiplex PCR, the TCRdb table keeps only in-frame clones and is missing some. The table lists about 100,000 clones, around half of them singletons. The sample holds a few counts of this clone. The sequenced sample consisted of PBMCs. The clonotype comes from a woman aged 40 to 50 in good health. Some clones in this sample may be carry-over from other donors' samples. The rearrangement uses TRBV6-4 and TRBJ2-2; 10 bases match TRBD1. The CDR3 DNA follows: TGTGCCAGCTCCGGGACAGGGGTCGGTCTCACCGGGGAGCTGTTTTTT. This codes for CASSGTGVGLTGELFF.